The present T cell receptor beta chain was sequenced within a study of Graves' ophthalmopathy and Graves' hyperthyroidism (dated by TCRdb to 2016 to 2018). Concerning the study at large: Peripheral blood was collected before any treatment was given, at the time of initial diagnosis. To explore V-J signatures that separate ophthalmopathy from hyperthyroidism, a discovery set of approximately 100 patients was enrolled, consisting of 43 with ophthalmopathy and some 56 with stable hyperthyroidism. An independent validation cohort was composed of roughly 18 hyperthyroidism patients and around 15 patients who later progressed from hyperthyroidism to ophthalmopathy. The 90 or so discovery patients were randomly split 7:3 into training and test sets. TCR beta repertoire signatures were used to distinguish Graves' ophthalmopathy from Graves' hyperthyroidism and to predict progression to ophthalmopathy. In total, around 140 blood samples were TCR-sequenced: around 42 ophthalmopathy, some 75 hyperthyroidism and about 17 hyperthyroidism-to-ophthalmopathy patients. T-cell repertoires of thyroid tissue and blood were compared in several hyperthyroidism patients. Once sampling was done, hyperthyroidism patients were given methimazole at a starting dose of 30 mg daily, while ophthalmopathy patients were given high-dose intravenous methylprednisolone. Beyond this particular receptor, the publication reports: In validation, the model predicted ophthalmopathy progression with less than 71% sensitivity and about 77% specificity; some twelve predicted patients were CT-confirmed with GO in a median of approximately 6.5 months. Sample size was not statistically predetermined, and group allocation was not concealed from the investigators. Among expanded thyroid clonotypes with frequency above 0.001, most also showed up in blood, which suggests that blood repertoires may reflect the thyroid immune response. Ophthalmopathy was separated from stable hyperthyroidism by the 13-signature model with around 89% sensitivity and around 81% specificity in cross-validation and with 80%/75% in the test set.

For this clonotype: Its cognate antigen has yet to be identified. No quality values exist for individual bases; no much larger clone is one base distant.

V loses 3 bases, J loses 7 bases, and the germline ends lie 9 bases apart. CDR1 is given as LNHNV and CDR2 as YYDKDF, both from the germline V gene (reference sequence). The CDR3 sequence holds 12 residues, the cysteine and phenylalanine included. The CDR3 DNA has 36 bases and is translated from base 1. TCR beta CDR3 regions were amplified from RNA transcripts for repertoire sequencing. The first round of RT-PCR was done with HTBI primers and the Qiagen OneStep RT-PCR kit, and was followed by a second round of multiplex PCR, then size selection and purification. Sequencing of the libraries was carried out on an Illumina HiSeq2000 in paired-end mode with 100 bp reads. The study's own analysis went as follows. SOAPnuke was used for read processing, and reads with adapters, uncalled bases, a mean Phred below 15, or no exact constant-primer or identifier match were discarded. COPE v1.2.5 was used to merge the high-quality paired reads. Each unique nucleotide sequence was treated as a clonotype, and MiTCR v1.1 was used to align the clonotypes to the IMGT TRB V, D and J references. The analysis was limited to V-J combinations with a frequency above 0.0001, which together covered about 99% of the repertoires. A TCR clonal expansion and chaos score per V-J combination was defined as the ratio of F50 clonal expansion to chaos observed in the TCRdist matrix. Welch's t-statistics and random forest were used to narrow the features down to about twelve V-J combinations, which were then fed into a naive Bayes classifier. The Morisita-Horn index was used to measure how similar the thyroid and blood repertoires were. TCRdb ran its own pipeline on the public reads, namely fastp trimming at Q25 and MiXCR clone calling, and kept in-frame beta chains. Rows with a matching CDR3 protein are joined into one entry that keeps the most common DNA and genes. The V and J calls were not made by the authors but by TCRdb's processing. For this sample the table gives 620,000 or so distinct CDR3 sequences, of which around a fifth were detected only once. The ten biggest clones cover approximately 6.5% of the sample.

Stable hyperthyroidism was defined as no progression to ophthalmopathy within 18 months of follow-up. Hyperthyroidism patients were newly diagnosed, with disease duration under 2 months, and aged 18 to 65 years. Patients with other autoimmune diseases, uncontrolled infections, pregnancy or lactation were excluded from the study. Diagnosis was based on clinical symptoms, serum thyroxine, TRAb, thyroid ultrasound and orbital computed tomography. Ficoll-Paque density gradient centrifugation was used to isolate PBMCs from 9.5 to 10 ml of fresh peripheral blood. Trizol reagent was used to extract the total RNA, and its quality was then checked on an Agilent 2100 Bioanalyzer.

The sequencing input was peripheral blood. The rearrangement combines TRBV15 with TRBJ2-5; the best D guess is TRBD2, with 5 bases matching. This clonotype was sampled from a woman between 18 and 29 years old with stable Graves' hyperthyroidism. Some clones in this sample may be carry-over from other donors' samples. Donor details come from another sample of the same person, matched by shared clones. The CDR3 reads CATSRQLGTQYF. Read as DNA, the sequence is TGTGCCACCAGCAGGCAACTAGGGACCCAGTACTTC.